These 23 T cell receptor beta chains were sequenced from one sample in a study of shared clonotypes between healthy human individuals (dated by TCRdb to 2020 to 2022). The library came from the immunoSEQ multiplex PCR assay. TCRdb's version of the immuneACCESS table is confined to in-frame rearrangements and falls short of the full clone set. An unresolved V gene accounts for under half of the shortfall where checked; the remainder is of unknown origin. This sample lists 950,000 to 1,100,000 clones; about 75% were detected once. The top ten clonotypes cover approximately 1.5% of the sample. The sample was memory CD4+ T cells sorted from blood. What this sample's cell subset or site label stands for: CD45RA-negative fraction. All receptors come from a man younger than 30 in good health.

As DNA, the CDR3 is TGTGCCAGCAGTTACTCTTTAAATTCACCCCTCCACTTT. Translation: CASSYSLNSPLHF. The chain couples TRBV6-5 to TRBJ1-6; D is uncertain. Germline CDR1 and CDR2: MNHEY and SVGAGI. Trimming removed 0 bases at V and 7 bases at J, with 4 bases between. The CDR3 is 13 residues long.

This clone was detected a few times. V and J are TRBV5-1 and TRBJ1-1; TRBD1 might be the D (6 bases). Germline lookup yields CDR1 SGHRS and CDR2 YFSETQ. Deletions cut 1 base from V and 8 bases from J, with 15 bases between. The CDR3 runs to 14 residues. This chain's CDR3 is CASSLNSGASEAFF. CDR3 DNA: TGCGCCAGCAGCTTGAACTCGGGGGCATCGGAAGCTTTCTTT.

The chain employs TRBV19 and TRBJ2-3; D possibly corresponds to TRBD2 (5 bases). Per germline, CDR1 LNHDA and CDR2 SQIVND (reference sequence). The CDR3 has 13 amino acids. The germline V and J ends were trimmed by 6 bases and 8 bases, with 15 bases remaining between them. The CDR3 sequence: CASSDLRTVTQYF. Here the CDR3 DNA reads TGTGCCAGTAGCGACCTGAGGACTGTTACGCAGTATTTT.

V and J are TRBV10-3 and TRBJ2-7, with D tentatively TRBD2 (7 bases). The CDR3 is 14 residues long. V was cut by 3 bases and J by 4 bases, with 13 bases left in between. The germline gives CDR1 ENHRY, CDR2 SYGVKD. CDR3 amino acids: CAISDGGARYEQYF. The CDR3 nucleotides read TGTGCCATCAGTGATGGGGGGGCGCGTTACGAGCAGTACTTC.

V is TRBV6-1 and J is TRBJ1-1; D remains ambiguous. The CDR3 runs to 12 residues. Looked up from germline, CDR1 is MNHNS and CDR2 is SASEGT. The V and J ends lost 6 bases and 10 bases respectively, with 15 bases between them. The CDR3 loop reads CASSLKYSVAFF. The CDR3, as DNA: TGTGCCAGCAGCTTAAAGTATTCTGTAGCTTTCTTT.

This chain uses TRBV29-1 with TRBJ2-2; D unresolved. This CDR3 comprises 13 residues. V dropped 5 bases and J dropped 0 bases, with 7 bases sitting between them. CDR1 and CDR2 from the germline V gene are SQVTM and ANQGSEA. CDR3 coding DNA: TGCAGCGTTTTGCGGTCGAACACCGGGGAGCTGTTTTTT. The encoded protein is CSVLRSNTGELFF.

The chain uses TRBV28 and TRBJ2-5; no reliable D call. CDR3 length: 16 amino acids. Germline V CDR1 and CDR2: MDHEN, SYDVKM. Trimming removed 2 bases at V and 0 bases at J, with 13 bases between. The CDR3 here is CASSLVSSANQETQYF. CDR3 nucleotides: TGTGCCAGCAGTTTAGTCTCCTCGGCGAACCAAGAGACCCAGTACTTC.

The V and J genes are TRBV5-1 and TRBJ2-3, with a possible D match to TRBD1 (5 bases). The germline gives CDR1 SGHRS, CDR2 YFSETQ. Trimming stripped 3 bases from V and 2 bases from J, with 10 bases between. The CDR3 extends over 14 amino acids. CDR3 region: CASSSTTVTDTQYF. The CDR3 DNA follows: TGCGCCAGCAGCTCCACGACAGTCACAGATACGCAGTATTTT. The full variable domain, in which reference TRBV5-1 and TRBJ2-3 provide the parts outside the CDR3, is KAGVTQTPRYLIKTRGQQVTLSCSPISGHRSVSWYQQTPGQGLQFLFEYFSETQRNKGNFPGRFSGRQFSNSRSEMNVSTLELGDSALYLCASSSTTVTDTQYFGPGTRLTVL.

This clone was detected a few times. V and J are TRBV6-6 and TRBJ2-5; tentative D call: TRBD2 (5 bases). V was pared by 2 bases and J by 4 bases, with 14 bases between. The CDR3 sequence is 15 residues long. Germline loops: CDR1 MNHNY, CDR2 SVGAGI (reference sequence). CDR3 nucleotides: TGTGCCAGCAGTTACACCCACGAGGGTCCAGAGACCCAGTACTTC. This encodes CASSYTHEGPETQYF.

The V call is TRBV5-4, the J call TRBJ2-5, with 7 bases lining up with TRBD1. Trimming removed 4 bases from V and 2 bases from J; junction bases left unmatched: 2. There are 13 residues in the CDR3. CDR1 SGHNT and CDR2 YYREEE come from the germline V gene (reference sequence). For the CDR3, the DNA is TGTGCCAGCAGCGGGGGACAGCAAGAGACCCAGTACTTC. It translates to CASSGGQQETQYF.

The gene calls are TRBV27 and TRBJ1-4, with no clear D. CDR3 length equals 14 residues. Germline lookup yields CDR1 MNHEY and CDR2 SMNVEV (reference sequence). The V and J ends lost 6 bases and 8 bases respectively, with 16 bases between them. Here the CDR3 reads CASRRALSGEKLFF. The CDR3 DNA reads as TGTGCCAGCAGAAGGGCCCTTTCGGGGGAAAAACTGTTTTTT.

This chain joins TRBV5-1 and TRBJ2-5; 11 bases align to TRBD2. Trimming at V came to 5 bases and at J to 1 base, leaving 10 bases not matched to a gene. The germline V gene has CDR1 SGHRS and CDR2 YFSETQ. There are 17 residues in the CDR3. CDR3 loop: CASRPLPGLAAQETQYF. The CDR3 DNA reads TGCGCCAGCAGGCCCCTCCCGGGACTAGCGGCCCAAGAGACCCAGTACTTC.

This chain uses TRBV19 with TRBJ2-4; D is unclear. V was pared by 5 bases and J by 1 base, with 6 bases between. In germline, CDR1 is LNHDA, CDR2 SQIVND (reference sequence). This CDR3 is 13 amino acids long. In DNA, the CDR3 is TGTGCCAGTAGTGTCCAGGCCAAAAACATTCAGTACTTC. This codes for CASSVQAKNIQYF.

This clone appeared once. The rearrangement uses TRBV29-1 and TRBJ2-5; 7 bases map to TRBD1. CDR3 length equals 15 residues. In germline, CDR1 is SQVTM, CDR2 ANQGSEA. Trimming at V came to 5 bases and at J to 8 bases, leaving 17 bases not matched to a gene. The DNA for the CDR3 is TGCAGCGTTTTCGTGGGACAGCCTATTAGTGTAACCCAGTACTTC. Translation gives CSVFVGQPISVTQYF.

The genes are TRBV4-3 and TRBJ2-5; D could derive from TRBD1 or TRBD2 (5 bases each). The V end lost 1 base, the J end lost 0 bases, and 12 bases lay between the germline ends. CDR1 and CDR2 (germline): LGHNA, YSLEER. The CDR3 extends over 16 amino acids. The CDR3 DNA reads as TGCGCCAGCAGCCAAGGACAGAGGGGCAACCAAGAGACCCAGTACTTC. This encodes CASSQGQRGNQETQYF.

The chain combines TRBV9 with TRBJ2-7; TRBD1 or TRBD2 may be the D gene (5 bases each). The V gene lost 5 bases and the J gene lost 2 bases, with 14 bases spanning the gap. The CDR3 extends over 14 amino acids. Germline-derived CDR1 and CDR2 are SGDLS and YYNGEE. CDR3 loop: CASSRDPVTYEQYF. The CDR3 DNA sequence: TGTGCCAGCAGTAGGGACCCGGTTACCTACGAGCAGTACTTC.

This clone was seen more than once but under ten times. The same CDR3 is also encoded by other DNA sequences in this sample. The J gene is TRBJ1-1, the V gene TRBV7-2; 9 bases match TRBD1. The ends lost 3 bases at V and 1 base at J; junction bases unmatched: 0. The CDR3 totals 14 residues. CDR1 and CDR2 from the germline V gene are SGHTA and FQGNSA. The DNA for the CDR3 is TGTGCCAGCAGCTTGGGACAGGGGAACACTGAAGCTTTCTTT. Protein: CASSLGQGNTEAFF.

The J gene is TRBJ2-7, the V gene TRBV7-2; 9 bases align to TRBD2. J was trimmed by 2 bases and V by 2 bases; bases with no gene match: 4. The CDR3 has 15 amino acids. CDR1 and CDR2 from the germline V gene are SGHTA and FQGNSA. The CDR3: CASSLQAGGAYEQYF. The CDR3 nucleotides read TGTGCCAGCAGCTTACAAGCGGGGGGAGCCTACGAGCAGTACTTC. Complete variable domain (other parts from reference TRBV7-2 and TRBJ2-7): GAGVSQSPSNKVTEKGKDVELRCDPISGHTALYWYRQSLGQGLEFLIYFQGNSAPDKSGLPSDRFSAERTGGSVSTLTIQRTQQEDSAVYLCASSLQAGGAYEQYFGPGTRLTVT.

CDR3 sequence (DNA): TGTGCCAGCAGCTTAGCCCCAACGGGTGTGGAGACCCAGTACTTC. Its protein is CASSLAPTGVETQYF. This sequence joins TRBV11-2 and TRBJ2-5; no firm D call. Trimming left V 1 base short and J 5 bases short, with 14 bases between. The CDR3 runs 15 residues. Germline CDR1 and CDR2: SGHAT and FQNNGV.

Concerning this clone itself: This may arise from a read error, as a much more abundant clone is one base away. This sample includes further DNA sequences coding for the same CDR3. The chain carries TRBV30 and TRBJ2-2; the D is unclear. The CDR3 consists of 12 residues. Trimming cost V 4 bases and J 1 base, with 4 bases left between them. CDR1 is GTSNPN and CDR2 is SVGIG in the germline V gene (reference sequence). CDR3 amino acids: CAWTENTGELFF. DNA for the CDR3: TGTGCCTGGACAGAGAACACCGGGGAGCTGTTTTTT.

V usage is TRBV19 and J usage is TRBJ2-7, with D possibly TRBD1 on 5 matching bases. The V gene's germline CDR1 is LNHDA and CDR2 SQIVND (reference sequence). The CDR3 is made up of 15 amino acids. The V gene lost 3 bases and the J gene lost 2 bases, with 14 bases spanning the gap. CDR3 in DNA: TGTGCCAGTAGTATCGCGCCAGGGCGAGCCTACGAGCAGTACTTC. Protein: CASSIAPGRAYEQYF.

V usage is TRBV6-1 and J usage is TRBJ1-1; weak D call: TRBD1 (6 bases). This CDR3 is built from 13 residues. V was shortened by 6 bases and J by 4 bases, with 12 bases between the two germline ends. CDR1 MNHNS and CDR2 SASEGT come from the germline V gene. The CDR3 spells CASSLQGSTEAFF. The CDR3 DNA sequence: TGTGCCAGCAGCCTACAGGGTAGCACTGAAGCTTTCTTT.

This CDR3 reads CASSKNVAGETYEQYF. The CDR3 DNA reads as TGTGCCAGCAGCAAAAATGTAGCGGGGGAGACTTACGAGCAGTACTTC. J is TRBJ2-7 and V is TRBV21-1; the table calls TRBD2, which could not be checked here. TRBV21-1 is assigned pseudogene status. CDR3 size: 16 residues.